These 16 T cell receptor beta chains share one sample of origin, sequenced in a study of CD8+ T cells in alopecia areata. Following extraction, RNA underwent reverse transcription to cDNA, which served as the sequencing template. Sequenced by immunoSEQ multiplex PCR; TCRdb stores in-frame clones only, minus some. The sample shows about 110,000 clones, none of them appearing just once. Sequencing used lesional skin. The receptors originated from a C3H/HeJ mouse with alopecia areata. The strain bears MHC haplotype H2-k.

On this clone itself: Mouse gene names and germline throughout. CDR3 DNA (partial): TGCACCTGCAGTGCACGACTGGGGGGGAACTAT. Its protein is CTCSARLGGNY. The CDR3 in full is CTCSARLGGNYEQYF. J is TRBJ2-7 and V is TRBV1, with 11 bases that match TRBD2. The observed sequence ends 4 residues before the CDR3 terminus, with the missing tail filled in from the germline J gene. This CDR3 is built from 15 residues. The V segment lost 2 bases and the J segment 3 bases; nucleotides outside the gene matches: 3. Germline-derived CDR1 and CDR2 are NSQYPW and LRSPGD (reference sequence).

This clone was seen a handful of times. Mouse germline and gene names are used. The read ends 4 residues early relative to the CDR3; the germline J gene fills the gap. This chain uses TRBV13-3 with TRBJ2-1; tentative D call: TRBD2 (6 bases). CDR1 NNHDY and CDR2 SYVADS come from the germline V gene. The CDR3 spans 15 residues. V was shortened by 0 bases and J by 2 bases, with 9 bases between the two germline ends. The DNA read from the CDR3 is TGTGCCAGCAGTGATGCTTGGGGGTACTATGCT. The encoded protein is CASSDAWGYYA. The CDR3 as a whole reads CASSDAWGYYAEQFF.

This clone was found a few times. Mouse gene names and germline throughout. CDR3 protein: CTCSAGGTGGADTEVFF. Incomplete CDR3 DNA: TGCACCTGCAGTGCAGGGGGGACAGGGGGCGCGGACACA. The chain links TRBV1 to TRBJ1-1, with TRBD1 identical over 12 bases. The read terminates 4 residues before the CDR3 end, so the remaining end is supplied by the germline J gene. This CDR3 comprises 17 residues. Germline V lookup: CDR1 NSQYPW, CDR2 LRSPGD (reference sequence). The V and J ends lost 1 base and 3 bases, in that order; junction bases with no gene match: 6.

Turning to this clone: Gene names are mouse gene names. The CDR3 end is not reached by the read, which stops 4 residues before it; the germline J gene fills it in. The chain combines TRBV13-3 with TRBJ1-1; maybe TRBD1 (5 bases). The germline V gene encodes CDR1 NNHDY and CDR2 SYVADS. V lost 1 base, J lost 1 base, and 14 bases lay in between. This CDR3 has 16 amino acids. The chain's CDR3 is CASSDPREDGNTEVFF. The sequenced part of the CDR3 DNA is TGTGCCAGCAGTGATCCCAGGGAAGATGGAAACACA.

Concerning this clone itself: Mouse germline and gene names are used. The read falls 4 residues short of the CDR3 end, and the missing part is taken from the germline J gene. The rearrangement joins TRBV1 to TRBJ2-1; 7 nucleotides line up with TRBD1. Germline V gene lookup returns CDR1 NSQYPW and CDR2 LRSPGD (reference sequence). With V trimmed by 0 bases and J by 2 bases, 4 bases remained unmatched. The CDR3 runs 16 residues. Incomplete CDR3 DNA: TGCACCTGCAGTGCAGATCTAGGGACAGACTATGCT. This encodes CTCSADLGTDYA. The entire CDR3 protein reads CTCSADLGTDYAEQFF.

With regard to this clone: The gene names here belong to mouse. The CDR3 end falls 4 residues outside the read, so it is completed with the germline J gene. The chain has TRBV13-3 and TRBJ1-4, with D perhaps matching TRBD1 (6 bases). The CDR3 is 17 residues long. Trimming cost V 0 bases and J 0 bases, with 12 bases left between them. Germline values: CDR1 NNHDY, CDR2 SYVADS. CDR3 DNA (partial): TGTGCCAGCAGTGATGGCAGGGGCCGCGTTTCCAACGAA. It yields the protein CASSDGRGRVSNE. The CDR3 reads in full as CASSDGRGRVSNERLFF.

In its sample, this clone was seen a few times. These gene names are mouse names. CDR3 bases read: TGTGCCAGCAGTGTGGGGACAGGAGCAAACACCGGG. Its translation: CASSVGTGANTG. The CDR3 as a whole reads CASSVGTGANTGQLYF. The rearrangement links TRBV13-1 to TRBJ2-2; 8 bases match TRBD1. The CDR3 end lies 4 residues beyond the end of the read and is filled in from the germline J gene. This CDR3 has 16 amino acids. With 3 bases clipped from V and 0 bases from J, the junction kept 4 bases outside the gene matches. Germline assignment: CDR1 NSHNY and CDR2 SYGAGN.

In this sample, this clone turned up many times. Genes and germline are mouse. From the germline J gene comes the end of the CDR3, since the read stops 4 residues before it. The chain combines TRBV13-3 with TRBJ2-3; possible D gene TRBD1, 6 bases. Germline lookup yields CDR1 NNHDY and CDR2 SYVADS. V lost 0 bases and J 3 bases, leaving 8 bases between the germline ends. The CDR3 is made up of 14 amino acids. Here the CDR3 reads CASSDDREAETLYF. Incomplete CDR3 DNA: TGTGCCAGCAGTGATGACAGGGAGGCAGAA.

This clone was seen a handful of times. The gene names here belong to mouse. The read comes to an end 4 residues before the CDR3 does, leaving the germline J gene to fill in the end. The gene calls are TRBV19 and TRBJ2-1; 8 bases map to TRBD2. The CDR3 loop spans 14 amino acids. With 4 bases clipped from V and 6 bases from J, the junction kept 6 bases outside the gene matches. Germline V gene lookup returns CDR1 FNHDT and CDR2 SITEND (reference sequence). CDR3 DNA, as far as it was read: TGTGCCAGCAGTCCCGACTGGGGTTTTGCT. Translating it yields CASSPDWGFA. The complete CDR3 sequence is CASSPDWGFAEQFF.

This clone was seen repeatedly, ten times or more. Genes and germline are mouse. The read ends 4 residues shy of where the CDR3 ends; the end is completed using the germline J gene. The J gene is TRBJ2-1, the V gene TRBV13-3; D call uncertain. CDR1 is NNHDY, CDR2 SYVADS, per germline. Trimming took off 2 bases at V and 0 bases at J, with 6 bases between the two ends. CDR3 length: 14 amino acids. Partial CDR3 DNA: TGTGCCAGCAGTGAACTGAATAACTATGCT. Protein: CASSELNNYA. The whole CDR3 region reads CASSELNNYAEQFF.

This clone has more than one count but fewer than ten. Here the gene names and germline are mouse. The CDR3 end falls 4 residues outside the read, so it is completed with the germline J gene. This sequence joins TRBV13-3 and TRBJ2-7; perhaps TRBD1 as D (5 bases). The CDR3 totals 12 residues. CDR1 is NNHDY, CDR2 SYVADS, per germline. The sequenced part of the CDR3 DNA is TGTGCCAGCAACCAGGAGGGGTAT. The encoded protein is CASNQEGY. The entire CDR3 is CASNQEGYEQYF.

This clone was seen more than once but under ten times. Gene names follow the mouse nomenclature. The CDR3 DNA, read in part, is TGCACCTGCAGTGCAGGGGGACAC. Translating it yields CTCSAGGH. The full CDR3 sequence reads CTCSAGGHDYTF. The chain employs TRBV1 and TRBJ1-2, with a possible D match to TRBD1 (6 bases). The DNA ends 4 residues before the CDR3 does, and the rest of the CDR3 is filled in from the germline J gene. The CDR3 runs to 12 residues. Germline CDR1 reads NSQYPW; CDR2 reads LRSPGD (reference sequence).

This clone has just a few counts. The genes are named according to mouse. The read ends 4 residues before the CDR3 terminus; that terminus is restored from the germline J gene. This rearrangement joins TRBV19 to TRBJ2-3, with 8 bases that match TRBD2. J gave up 0 bases and V 4 bases, and 10 bases lay outside the gene matches. CDR3 size: 17 residues. Germline V lookup: CDR1 FNHDT, CDR2 SITEND (reference sequence). Incomplete CDR3 DNA: TGTGCCAGCAGTTTCGACTGGGGAGACGATAGTGCAGAA. Protein sequence: CASSFDWGDDSAE. The CDR3, in full, reads CASSFDWGDDSAETLYF.

On this clone: The genes and germline here are from mouse. The read terminates 4 residues ahead of where the CDR3 ends, so the germline J gene completes it. V and J are TRBV13-3 and TRBJ2-3; 9 nucleotides match TRBD1. The CDR3 contains 16 residues. The germline CDR1 and CDR2 sequences are NNHDY and SYVADS. V lost 5 bases and J lost 0; bases outside the gene matches: 7. Incomplete CDR3 DNA: TGTGCCAGCAGCTTGGGACAGGGATTTAGTGCAGAA. Protein sequence: CASSLGQGFSAE. The entire CDR3 protein is CASSLGQGFSAETLYF.

In regard to this clone: These gene names are mouse names. From the germline J gene comes the end of the CDR3, since the read stops 4 residues before it. This rearrangement joins TRBV14 to TRBJ1-4; 7 bases fit TRBD1. V trimming: 2 bases; J trimming: 0 bases; junction bases outside the gene matches: 4. The CDR3 sequence is 16 residues long. Looked up from germline, CDR1 is SGHDT and CDR2 is FRDEAV. The covered CDR3 bases are TGTGCCAGCAGTTTTGGGACAGAAATTTCCAACGAA. Its protein is CASSFGTEISNE. The entire CDR3 sequence reads CASSFGTEISNERLFF.

This clone was detected only a few times. Each gene name is a mouse one. Read data end 4 residues before the CDR3 end; the end is taken from the germline J gene. The V call is TRBV13-3, the J call TRBJ2-3, with D possibly being TRBD2 (6 bases). Looked up from germline, CDR1 is NNHDY and CDR2 is SYVADS. The CDR3 consists of 14 residues. V lost 6 bases to trimming and J lost 0 bases, with 11 bases between them. CDR3 in amino acids: CASMEGTSAETLYF. The CDR3 bases that were read are TGTGCCAGCATGGAGGGGACTAGTGCAGAA.